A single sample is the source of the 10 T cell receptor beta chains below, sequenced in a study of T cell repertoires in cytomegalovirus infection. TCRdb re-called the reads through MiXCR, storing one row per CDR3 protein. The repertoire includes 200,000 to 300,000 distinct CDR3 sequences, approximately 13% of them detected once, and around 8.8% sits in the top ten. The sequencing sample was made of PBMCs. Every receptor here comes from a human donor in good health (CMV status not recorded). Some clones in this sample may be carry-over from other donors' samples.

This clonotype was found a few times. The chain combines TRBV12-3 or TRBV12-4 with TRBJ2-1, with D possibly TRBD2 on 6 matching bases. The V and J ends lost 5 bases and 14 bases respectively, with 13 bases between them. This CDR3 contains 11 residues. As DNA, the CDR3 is TGTGCCAGCAGTGGGGGGTCTAGGAAGTTCTTC. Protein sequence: CASSGGSRKFF.

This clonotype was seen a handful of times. The CDR3 coding sequence is TGCAGCGTGGCGGTGGAGACCCAGTACTTC. Translated: CSVAVETQYF. The rearrangement links TRBV29-1 to TRBJ2-5; no reliable D call. CDR1 and CDR2 (germline): SQVTM, ANQGSEA. The CDR3 has 10 residues. Trimming removed 6 bases at V and 5 bases at J, with 7 bases between.

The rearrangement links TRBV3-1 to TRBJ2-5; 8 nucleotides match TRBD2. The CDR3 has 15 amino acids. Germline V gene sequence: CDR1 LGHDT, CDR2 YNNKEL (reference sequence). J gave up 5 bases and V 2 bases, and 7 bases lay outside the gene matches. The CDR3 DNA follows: TGTGCCAGCAGCCAACGGACTAGCTTTGCGGAGACCCAGTACTTC. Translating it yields CASSQRTSFAETQYF.

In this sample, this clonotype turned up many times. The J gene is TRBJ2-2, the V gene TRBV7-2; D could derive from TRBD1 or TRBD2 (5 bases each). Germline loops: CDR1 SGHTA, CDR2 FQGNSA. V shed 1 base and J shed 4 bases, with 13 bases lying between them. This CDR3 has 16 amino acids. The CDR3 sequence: CASSLGGGRGTGELFF. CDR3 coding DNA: TGTGCCAGCAGCTTAGGGGGCGGCCGGGGCACCGGGGAGCTGTTTTTT.

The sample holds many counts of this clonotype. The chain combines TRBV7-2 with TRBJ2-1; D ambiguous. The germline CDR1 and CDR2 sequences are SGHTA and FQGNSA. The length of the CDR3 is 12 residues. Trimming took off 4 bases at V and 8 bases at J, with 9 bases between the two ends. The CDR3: CASSSASYEQFF. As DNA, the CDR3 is TGTGCCAGCAGCTCCGCCTCCTATGAGCAGTTCTTC. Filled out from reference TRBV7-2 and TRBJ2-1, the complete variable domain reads GAGVSQSPSNKVTEKGKDVELRCDPISGHTALYWYRQSLGQGLEFLIYFQGNSAPDKSGLPSDRFSAERTGGSVSTLTIQRTQQEDSAVYLCASSSASYEQFFGPGTRLTVL.

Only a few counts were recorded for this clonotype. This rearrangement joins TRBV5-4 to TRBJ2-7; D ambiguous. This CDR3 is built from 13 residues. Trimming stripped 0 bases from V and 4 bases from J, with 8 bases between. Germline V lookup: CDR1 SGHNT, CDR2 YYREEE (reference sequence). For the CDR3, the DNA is TGTGCCAGCAGCTTGGGGTCCCAATACGAGCAGTACTTC. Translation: CASSLGSQYEQYF.

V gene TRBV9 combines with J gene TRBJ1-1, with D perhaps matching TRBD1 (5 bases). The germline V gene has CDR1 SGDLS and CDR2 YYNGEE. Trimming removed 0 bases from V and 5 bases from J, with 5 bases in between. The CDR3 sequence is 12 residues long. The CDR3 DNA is TGTGCCAGCAGCGTAGGGGGGACTGAAGCTTTCTTT. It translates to CASSVGGTEAFF.

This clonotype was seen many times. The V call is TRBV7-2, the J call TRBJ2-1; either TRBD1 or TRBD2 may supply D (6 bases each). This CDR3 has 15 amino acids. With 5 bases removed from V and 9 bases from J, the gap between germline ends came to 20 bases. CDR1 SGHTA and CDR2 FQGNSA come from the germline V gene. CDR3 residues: CASSATGGLGAEQFF. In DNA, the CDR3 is TGTGCCAGCAGCGCCACCGGGGGCCTCGGTGCTGAGCAGTTCTTC. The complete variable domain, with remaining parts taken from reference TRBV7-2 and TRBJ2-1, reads GAGVSQSPSNKVTEKGKDVELRCDPISGHTALYWYRQSLGQGLEFLIYFQGNSAPDKSGLPSDRFSAERTGGSVSTLTIQRTQQEDSAVYLCASSATGGLGAEQFFGPGTRLTVL.

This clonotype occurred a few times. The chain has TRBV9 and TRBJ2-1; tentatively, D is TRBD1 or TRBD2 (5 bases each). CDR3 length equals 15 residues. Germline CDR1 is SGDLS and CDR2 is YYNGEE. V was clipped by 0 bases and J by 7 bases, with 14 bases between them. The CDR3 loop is CASSVAEGLGNEQFF. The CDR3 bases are TGTGCCAGCAGCGTAGCTGAGGGGCTGGGGAATGAGCAGTTCTTC.

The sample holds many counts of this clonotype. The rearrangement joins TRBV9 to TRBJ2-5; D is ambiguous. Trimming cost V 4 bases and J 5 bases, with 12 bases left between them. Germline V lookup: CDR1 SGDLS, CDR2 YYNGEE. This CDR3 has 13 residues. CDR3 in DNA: TGTGCCAGCAGCCCAGTATCGAGTGAGACCCAGTACTTC. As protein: CASSPVSSETQYF.